This record looks at one TCR beta chain sequence and its context. Deletions cut 5 bases from V and 7 bases from J, with 18 bases between. Germline values: CDR1 ENHRY, CDR2 SYGVKD. There are 14 residues in the CDR3. In the study's own analysis: Estimation of nucleated cell counts relied on the amplification of reference gene primers. The repertoire was sequenced with immunoSEQ multiplex PCR; TCRdb's copy has only in-frame clones and lacks some. V and J calls and clone size are those listed in that table; D and trimming were worked out from the DNA. The data contain 40,000 or so clones, over 65% of them singletons. The data were taken from a study of blood T cell repertoires in COVID-19. For the study at large: Italy, Spain and the United States were the sources of the convalescent and acute COVID-19 samples. In each case, the material was cDNA or gDNA derived from T cells, B-cell-depleted T cells, or PBMCs.

The sequenced sample was peripheral blood. This clonotype was obtained from a man aged 80 or over with acute or convalescent COVID-19. The chain links TRBV10-3 to TRBJ2-7; possible D gene TRBD2, 5 bases. CDR3 in amino acids: CAISSGPATGEQYF. CDR3 DNA: TGTGCCATCAGTTCCGGGCCGGCCACGGGGGAGCAGTACTTC.